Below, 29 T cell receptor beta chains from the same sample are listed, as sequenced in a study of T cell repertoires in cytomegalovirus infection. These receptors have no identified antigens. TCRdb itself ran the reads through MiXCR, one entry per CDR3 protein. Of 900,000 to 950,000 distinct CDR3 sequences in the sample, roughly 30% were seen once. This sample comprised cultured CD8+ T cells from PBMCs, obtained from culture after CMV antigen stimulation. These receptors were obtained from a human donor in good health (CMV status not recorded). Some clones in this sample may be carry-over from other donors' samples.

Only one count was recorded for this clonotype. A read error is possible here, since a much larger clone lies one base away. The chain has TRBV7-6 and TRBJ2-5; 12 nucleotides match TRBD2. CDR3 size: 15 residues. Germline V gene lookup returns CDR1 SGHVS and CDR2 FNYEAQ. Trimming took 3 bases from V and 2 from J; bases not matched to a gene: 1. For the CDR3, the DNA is TGTGCCAGCAGCTTCGGACTAGCGGGGCAAGAGACCCAGTACTTC. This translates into CASSFGLAGQETQYF.

The CDR3 DNA sequence: TGTGCCAGCAGTTTAGGGAGCCCCAGCGCCTACAATGAGCAGTTCTTC. Protein sequence: CASSLGSPSAYNEQFF. The chain is built from TRBV27 and TRBJ2-1, with a possible D match to TRBD2 (5 bases). This CDR3 has 16 amino acids. Germline V gene data show CDR1 as MNHEY and CDR2 as SMNVEV (reference sequence). V lost 2 bases, J lost 2 bases, and 13 bases lay in between.

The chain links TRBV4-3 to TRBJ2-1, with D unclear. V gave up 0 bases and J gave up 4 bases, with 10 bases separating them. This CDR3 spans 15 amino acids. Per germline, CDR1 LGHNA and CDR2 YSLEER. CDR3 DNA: TGCGCCAGCAGCCAAGATCCCAGCATTTACAATGAGCAGTTCTTC. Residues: CASSQDPSIYNEQFF.

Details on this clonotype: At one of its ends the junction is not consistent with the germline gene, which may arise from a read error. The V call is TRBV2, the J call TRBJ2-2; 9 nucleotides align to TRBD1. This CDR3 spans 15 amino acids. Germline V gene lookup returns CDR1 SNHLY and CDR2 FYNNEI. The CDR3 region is CTSSNRGPNTGELFF. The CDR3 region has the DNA TGTACCAGCAGTAACAGGGGGCCAAACACCGGGGAGCTGTTTTTT. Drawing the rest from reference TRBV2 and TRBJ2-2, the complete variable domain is EPEVTQTPSHQVTQMGQEVILRCVPISNHLYFYWYRQILGQKVEFLVSFYNNEISEKSEIFDDQFSVERPDGSNFTLKIRSTKLEDSAMYFCTSSNRGPNTGELFFGEGSRLTVL.

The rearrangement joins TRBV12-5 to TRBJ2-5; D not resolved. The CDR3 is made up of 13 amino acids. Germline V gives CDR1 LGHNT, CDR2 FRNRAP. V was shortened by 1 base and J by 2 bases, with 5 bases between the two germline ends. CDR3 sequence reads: CASGLAGQETQYF. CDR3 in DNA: TGTGCTAGTGGTTTGGCCGGGCAAGAGACCCAGTACTTC.

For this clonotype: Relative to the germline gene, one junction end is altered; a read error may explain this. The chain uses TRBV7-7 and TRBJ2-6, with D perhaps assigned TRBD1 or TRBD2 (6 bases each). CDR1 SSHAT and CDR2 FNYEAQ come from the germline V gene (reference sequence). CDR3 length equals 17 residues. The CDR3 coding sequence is TGTGCTAGCAGTGACCGACAGGAGGGGAAAGGGGCCAACGTCCTGACTTTC. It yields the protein CASSDRQEGKGANVLTF. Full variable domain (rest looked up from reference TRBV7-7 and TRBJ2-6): GAGVSQSPRYKVTKRGQDVTLRCDPISSHATLYWYQQALGQGPEFLTYFNYEAQPDKSGLPSDRFSAERPEGSISTLTIQRTEQRDSAMYRCASSDRQEGKGANVLTFGAGSRLTVL.

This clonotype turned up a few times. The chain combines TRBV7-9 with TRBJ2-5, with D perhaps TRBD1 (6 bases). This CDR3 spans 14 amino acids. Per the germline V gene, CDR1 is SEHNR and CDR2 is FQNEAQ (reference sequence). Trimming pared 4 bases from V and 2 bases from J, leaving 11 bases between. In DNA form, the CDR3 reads TGTGCCAGCAGCTCAAGACAGGAGCAAGAGACCCAGTACTTC. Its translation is CASSSRQEQETQYF.

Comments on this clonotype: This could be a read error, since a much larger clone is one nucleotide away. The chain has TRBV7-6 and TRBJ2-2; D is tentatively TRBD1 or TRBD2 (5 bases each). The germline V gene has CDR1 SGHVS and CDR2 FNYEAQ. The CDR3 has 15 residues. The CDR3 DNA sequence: TGTGTCAGCAGCTTGGGACGGACGTACACCGGGGAGCTGTTTTTT. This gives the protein CVSSLGRTYTGELFF.

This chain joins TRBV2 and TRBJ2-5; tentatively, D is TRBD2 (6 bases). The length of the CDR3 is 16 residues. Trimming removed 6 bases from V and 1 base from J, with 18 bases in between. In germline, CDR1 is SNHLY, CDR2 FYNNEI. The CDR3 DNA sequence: TGTGCCAGCAGCTCCTTAGAGGAGGGATTCCAAGAGACCCAGTACTTC. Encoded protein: CASSSLEEGFQETQYF.

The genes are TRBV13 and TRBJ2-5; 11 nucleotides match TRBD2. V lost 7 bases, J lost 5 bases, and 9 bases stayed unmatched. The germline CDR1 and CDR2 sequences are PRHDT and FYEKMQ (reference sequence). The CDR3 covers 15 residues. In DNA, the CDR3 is TGTGCCAGCAACTCGGCGGGACTAGCGGAGGAGACCCAGTACTTC. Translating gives CASNSAGLAEETQYF.

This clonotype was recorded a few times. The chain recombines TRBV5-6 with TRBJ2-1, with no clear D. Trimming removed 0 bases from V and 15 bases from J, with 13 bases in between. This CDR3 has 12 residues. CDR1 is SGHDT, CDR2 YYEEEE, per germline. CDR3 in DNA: TGTGCCAGCAGCTTGGACAAGTCCAAGTGGTTCTTC. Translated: CASSLDKSKWFF.

The CDR3 DNA reads as TGTGCCGTCCGGGCCGGCCCCACAGATACGCAGTATTTT. Translation gives CAVRAGPTDTQYF. This chain connects TRBV25-1 to TRBJ2-3, with unresolved D. The germline CDR1 and CDR2 sequences are MGHDK and SYGVNS. The V gene lost 11 bases and the J gene lost 2 bases, with 14 bases spanning the gap. The CDR3 length is 13 residues. Full variable domain (rest looked up from reference TRBV25-1 and TRBJ2-3): EADIYQTPRYLVIGTGKKITLECSQTMGHDKMYWYQQDPGMELHLIHYSYGVNSTEKGDLSSESTVSRIRTEHFPLTLESARPSHTSQYLCAVRAGPTDTQYFGPGTRLTVL.

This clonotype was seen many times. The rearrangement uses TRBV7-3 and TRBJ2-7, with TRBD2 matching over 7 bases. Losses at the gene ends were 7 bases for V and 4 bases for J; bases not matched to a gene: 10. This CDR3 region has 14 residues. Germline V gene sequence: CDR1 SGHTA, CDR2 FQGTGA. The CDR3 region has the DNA TGTGCCAGCATCAATACTAGCGCGACTTACGAGCAGTACGTC. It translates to CASINTSATYEQYV.

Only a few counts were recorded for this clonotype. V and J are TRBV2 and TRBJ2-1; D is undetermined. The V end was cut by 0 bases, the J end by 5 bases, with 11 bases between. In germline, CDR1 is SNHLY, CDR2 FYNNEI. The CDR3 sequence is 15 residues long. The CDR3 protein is CASSEARLKDNEQFF. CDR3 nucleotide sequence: TGTGCCAGCAGTGAAGCGCGGCTCAAGGACAATGAGCAGTTCTTC. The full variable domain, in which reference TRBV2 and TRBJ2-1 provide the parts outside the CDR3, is EPEVTQTPSHQVTQMGQEVILRCVPISNHLYFYWYRQILGQKVEFLVSFYNNEISEKSEIFDDQFSVERPDGSNFTLKIRSTKLEDSAMYFCASSEARLKDNEQFFGPGTRLTVL.

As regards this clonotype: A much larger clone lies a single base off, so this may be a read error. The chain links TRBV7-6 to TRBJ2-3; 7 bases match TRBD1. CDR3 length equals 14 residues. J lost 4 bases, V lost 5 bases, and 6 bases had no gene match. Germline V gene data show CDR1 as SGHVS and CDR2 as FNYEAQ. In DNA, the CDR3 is TGTGCCAGCAGCGCTCGACAGGGCCCAGATACGCAGTATTTT. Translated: CASSARQGPDTQYF.

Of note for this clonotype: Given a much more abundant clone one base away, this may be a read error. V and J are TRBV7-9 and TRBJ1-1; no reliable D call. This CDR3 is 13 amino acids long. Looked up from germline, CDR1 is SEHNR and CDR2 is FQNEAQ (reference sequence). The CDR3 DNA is TGTACCAGCAGCCCCAGTGAGAGGGTACCTGCTTTCTTT. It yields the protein CTSSPSERVPAFF. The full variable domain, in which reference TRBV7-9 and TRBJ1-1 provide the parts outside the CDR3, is DTGVSQNPRHKITKRGQNVTFRCDPISEHNRLYWYRQTLGQGPEFLTYFQNEAQLEKSRLLSDRFSAERPKGSFSTLEIQRTEQGDSAMYLCTSSPSERVPAFFGQGTRLTVV.

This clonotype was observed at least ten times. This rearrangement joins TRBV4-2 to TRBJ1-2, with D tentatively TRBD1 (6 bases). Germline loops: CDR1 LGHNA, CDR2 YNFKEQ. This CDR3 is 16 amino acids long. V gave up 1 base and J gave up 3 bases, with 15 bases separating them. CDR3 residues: CASSQVGEDRYYGYTF. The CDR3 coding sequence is TGTGCCAGCAGCCAAGTCGGAGAGGACAGATACTATGGCTACACCTTC.

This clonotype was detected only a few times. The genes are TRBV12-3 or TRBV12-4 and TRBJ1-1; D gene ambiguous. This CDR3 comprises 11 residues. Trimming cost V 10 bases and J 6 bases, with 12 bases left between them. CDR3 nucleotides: TGTGCCACCATAGCTTACCCTGAAGCTTTCTTT. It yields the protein CATIAYPEAFF.

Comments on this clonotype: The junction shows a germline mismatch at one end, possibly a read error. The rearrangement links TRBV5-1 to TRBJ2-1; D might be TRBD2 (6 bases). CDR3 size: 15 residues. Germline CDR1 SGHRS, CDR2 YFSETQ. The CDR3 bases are TGCACCAGCAGCTCAGCCCGGGGGACCGACAATGAGCAGTTCTTC. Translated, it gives CTSSSARGTDNEQFF.

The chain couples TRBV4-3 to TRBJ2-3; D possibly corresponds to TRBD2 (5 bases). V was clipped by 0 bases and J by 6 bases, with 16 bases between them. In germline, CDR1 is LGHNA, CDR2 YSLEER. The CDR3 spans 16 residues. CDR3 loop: CASSQDLGVLADTQYF. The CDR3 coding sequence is TGCGCCAGCAGCCAAGATCTTGGGGTTTTAGCGGATACGCAGTATTTT.

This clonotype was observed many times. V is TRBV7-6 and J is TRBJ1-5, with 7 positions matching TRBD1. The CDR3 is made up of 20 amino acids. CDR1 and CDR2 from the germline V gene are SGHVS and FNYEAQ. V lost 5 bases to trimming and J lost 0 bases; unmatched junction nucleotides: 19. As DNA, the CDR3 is TGTGCCAGCAGCCTGACAGGGAACGACTGTTCGACCCTTAGCAATCAGCCCCAGCATTTT. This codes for CASSLTGNDCSTLSNQPQHF.

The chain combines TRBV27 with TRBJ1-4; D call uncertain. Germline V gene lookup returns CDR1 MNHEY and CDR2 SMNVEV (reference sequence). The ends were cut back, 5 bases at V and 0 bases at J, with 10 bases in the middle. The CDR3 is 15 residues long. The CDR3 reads CASSTEGSTNEKLFF. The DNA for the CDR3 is TGTGCCAGCAGTACCGAGGGTTCAACTAATGAAAAACTGTTTTTT.

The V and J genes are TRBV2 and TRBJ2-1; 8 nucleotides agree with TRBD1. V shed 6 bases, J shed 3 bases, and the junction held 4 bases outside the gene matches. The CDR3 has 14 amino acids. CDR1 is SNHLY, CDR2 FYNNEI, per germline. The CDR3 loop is CASSEGTGYNEQFF. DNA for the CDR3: TGTGCCAGCAGCGAGGGGACAGGCTACAATGAGCAGTTCTTC.

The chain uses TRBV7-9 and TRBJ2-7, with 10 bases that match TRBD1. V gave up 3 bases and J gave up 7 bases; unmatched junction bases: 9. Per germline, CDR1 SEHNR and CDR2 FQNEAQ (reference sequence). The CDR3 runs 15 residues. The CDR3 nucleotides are TGTGCCAGCAGCTTCCCGGACAGGGGGGGCGGGGAGCAGTACTTC. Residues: CASSFPDRGGGEQYF.

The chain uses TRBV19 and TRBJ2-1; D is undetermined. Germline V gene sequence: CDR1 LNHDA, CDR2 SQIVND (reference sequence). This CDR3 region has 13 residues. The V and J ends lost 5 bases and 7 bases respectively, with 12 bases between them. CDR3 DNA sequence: TGTGCCAGTAGTGCCGGGCCCGGGAATGAGCAGTTCTTC. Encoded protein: CASSAGPGNEQFF.

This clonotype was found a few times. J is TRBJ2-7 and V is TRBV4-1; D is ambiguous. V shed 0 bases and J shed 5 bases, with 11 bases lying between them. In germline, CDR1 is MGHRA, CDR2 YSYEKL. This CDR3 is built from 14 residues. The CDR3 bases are TGCGCCAGCAGCCAAGAGAAAGGGCTAAACGAGCAGTACTTC. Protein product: CASSQEKGLNEQYF.

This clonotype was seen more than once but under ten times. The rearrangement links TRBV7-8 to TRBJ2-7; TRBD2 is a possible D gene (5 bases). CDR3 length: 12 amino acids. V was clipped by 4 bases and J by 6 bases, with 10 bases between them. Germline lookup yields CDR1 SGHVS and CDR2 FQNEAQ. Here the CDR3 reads CASSSGSLEQYV. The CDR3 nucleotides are TGTGCCAGCAGCTCGGGATCCCTCGAGCAGTACGTC.

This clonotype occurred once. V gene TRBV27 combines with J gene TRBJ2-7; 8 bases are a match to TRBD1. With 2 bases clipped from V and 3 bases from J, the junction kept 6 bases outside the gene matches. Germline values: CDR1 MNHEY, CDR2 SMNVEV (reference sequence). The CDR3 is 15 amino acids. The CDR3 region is CASSLLGQGNYEQYF. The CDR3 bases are TGTGCCAGCAGTTTACTCGGACAGGGCAACTACGAGCAGTACTTC.

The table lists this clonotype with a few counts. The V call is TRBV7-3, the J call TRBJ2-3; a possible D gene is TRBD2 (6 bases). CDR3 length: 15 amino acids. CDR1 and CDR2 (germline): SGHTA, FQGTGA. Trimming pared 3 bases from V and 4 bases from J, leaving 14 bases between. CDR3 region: CASSLGLGGADTQYF. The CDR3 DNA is TGTGCCAGCAGCTTGGGCCTAGGAGGGGCAGATACGCAGTATTTT.